This is a list of T cell receptor beta chains from one sample in a study of T-cell memory formation after mild COVID-19. Each CDR3 protein gets one entry after TCRdb re-called the 5' RACE reads with MiXCR. The table has about 180,000 distinct CDR3 sequences, roughly 17% seen once. The sequenced material came from PBMCs or a T cell subset sorted from them (not recorded which). These receptors all come from an adult woman who had mild COVID-19 (a few samples of this study predate the infection). Cell type and time point are not known. Each CDR3 is given with its conserved first and last residue. The D gene is left open where the match is weak. The size entry is marked missing in some rows and otherwise reads once, few, many or a size class.

NA	TRBV3-1	TRBD2	TRBJ2-2	CASMGRAQTGELFF	TGTGCCAGCATGGGGAGGGCACAGACCGGGGAGCTGTTTTTT
NA	TRBV4-3	NA	TRBJ2-1	CASSQDFVFNEQFF	TGCGCCAGCAGCCAAGATTTCGTGTTCAATGAGCAGTTCTTC
NA	TRBV5-4	NA	TRBJ1-4	CASSLSLPTGSKLFF	TGTGCCAGCAGCTTGTCGTTGCCGACAGGATCAAAACTGTTTTTT
NA	TRBV29-1	NA	TRBJ1-5	CSVEDYRDSPPRSNQPQHF	TGCAGCGTTGAAGATTACAGGGATTCCCCACCCAGAAGCAATCAGCCCCAGCATTTT
NA	TRBV12-3/TRBV12-4	NA	TRBJ1-1	CASSTALDTEAFF	TGTGCCAGCAGTACCGCTCTGGACACTGAAGCTTTCTTT
NA	TRBV3-1	NA	TRBJ1-5	CASSQRRSVQPQHF	TGTGCCAGCAGCCAACGCAGGTCGGTACAGCCCCAGCATTTT
NA	TRBV11-1	NA	TRBJ2-1	CASSLVYDEQFF	TGTGCCAGCAGCTTGGTCTACGATGAGCAGTTCTTC
NA	TRBV20-1	TRBD1	TRBJ2-1	CSARSTGGFYPSSYNEQFF	TGCAGTGCTAGATCGACAGGGGGCTTCTACCCAAGCTCCTACAATGAGCAGTTCTTC
few	TRBV20-1	TRBD1	TRBJ1-2	CSARGGQGARNYGYTF	TGCAGTGCTAGAGGGGGACAGGGGGCGCGTAACTATGGCTACACCTTC
many	TRBV19	NA	TRBJ2-5	CASKDGGGIQETQYF	TGTGCCAGTAAAGATGGAGGAGGGATCCAAGAGACCCAGTACTTC
NA	TRBV6-1	TRBD1	TRBJ2-4	CASSGPGQGKNIQYF	TGTGCCAGCAGTGGCCCGGGACAGGGCAAAAACATTCAGTACTTC
NA	TRBV2	TRBD1	TRBJ2-7	CASIPDRTTYEQYF	TGTGCCAGCATCCCGGACAGGACCACCTACGAGCAGTACTTC
NA	TRBV11-3	NA	TRBJ2-2	CASSQTENTGELFF	TGTGCCAGCAGCCAGACAGAAAACACCGGGGAGCTGTTTTTT
few	TRBV28	NA	TRBJ2-1	CASKEFAEEQFF	TGTGCCAGCAAGGAGTTCGCGGAAGAGCAGTTCTTC
NA	TRBV4-3	TRBD1	TRBJ2-7	CASRQGDEQYF	TGCGCCAGCAGACAGGGGGACGAGCAGTACTTC
NA	TRBV6-2/TRBV6-3	TRBD1	TRBJ1-5	CASSYSWFVQGSYQPQHF	TGTGCCAGCAGTTACTCGTGGTTTGTACAGGGGTCTTATCAGCCCCAGCATTTT
few	TRBV29-1	NA	TRBJ2-6	CSVGEGSTLRGLSSGANVLTF	TGCAGCGTTGGTGAAGGGAGCACGCTTCGGGGGCTTAGCTCTGGGGCCAACGTCCTGACTTTC
NA	TRBV12-3/TRBV12-4	NA	TRBJ1-1	CASSYPSGPF	TGTGCCAGCAGTTATCCGTCCGGACCCTTT
many	TRBV9	TRBD2	TRBJ2-3	CASSVLLAGVSETDTQYF	TGTGCCAGCAGCGTATTGCTAGCGGGAGTTTCCGAGACAGATACGCAGTATTTT
NA	TRBV12-3/TRBV12-4	NA	TRBJ2-2	CASKLHANTGELFF	TGTGCCAGCAAGCTCCACGCGAACACCGGGGAGCTGTTTTTT
few	TRBV7-8	NA	TRBJ1-1	CASSLGDRTRTEAFF	TGTGCCAGCAGCTTAGGTGACAGAACTCGCACTGAAGCTTTCTTT
NA	TRBV24-1	NA	TRBJ1-5	CATSDSGRAGNQPQHF	TGTGCCACCAGTGATTCCGGACGGGCGGGCAATCAGCCCCAGCATTTT
many	TRBV12-3/TRBV12-4	NA	TRBJ1-1	CASSLGQNTEAFF	TGTGCCAGCAGCTTAGGACAGAACACTGAAGCTTTCTTT
NA	TRBV5-1	TRBD1	TRBJ1-2	CASRETGGSYYGYTF	TGCGCCAGCAGGGAGACAGGGGGCTCCTATTATGGCTACACCTTC
few	TRBV9	NA	TRBJ2-2	CASETRANTGELFF	TGTGCCAGCGAAACTAGGGCGAACACCGGGGAGCTGTTTTTT
NA	TRBV10-3	TRBD1	TRBJ1-1	CAISGTGGEAFF	TGTGCCATCAGTGGGACAGGGGGTGAAGCTTTCTTT
few	TRBV5-1	NA	TRBJ1-1	CASSLAAGNTEAFF	TGCGCCAGCAGCTTGGCCGCAGGGAACACTGAAGCTTTCTTT
few	TRBV18	TRBD1	TRBJ2-7	CASSLLATGQGAYEQYF	TGTGCCAGCTCTCTTCTTGCCACGGGACAGGGGGCTTACGAGCAGTACTTC
few	TRBV6-4	NA	TRBJ2-3	CASSDSPSTDTQYF	TGTGCCAGCAGTGACTCGCCTAGCACAGATACGCAGTATTTT
NA	TRBV20-1	TRBD2	TRBJ2-3	CSARREVSDTQYF	TGCAGTGCTAGACGGGAGGTCTCAGATACGCAGTATTTT
NA	TRBV27	NA	TRBJ2-1	CASSLTGAYNEQFF	TGTGCCAGCAGTTTGACTGGGGCGTACAATGAGCAGTTCTTC
many	TRBV11-1	NA	TRBJ2-7	CASSSHAGAYEQYF	TGTGCCAGCAGTTCTCATGCGGGGGCTTACGAGCAGTACTTC
few	TRBV4-1	NA	TRBJ2-7	CASSQEGLARTDF	TGCGCCAGCAGCCAAGAGGGTCTAGCGCGTACTGACTTC
NA	TRBV28	NA	TRBJ2-7	CASSPLDPPYEQYF	TGTGCCAGCAGCCCTCTGGACCCTCCCTACGAGCAGTACTTC
NA	TRBV7-2	NA	TRBJ2-2	CASSLFGGNTGELFF	TGTGCCAGCAGCCTCTTCGGGGGGAACACCGGGGAGCTGTTTTTT
many	TRBV5-1	NA	TRBJ2-7	CASSLGSGTGYF	TGCGCCAGCAGCTTGGGCTCGGGCACGGGGTACTTC
NA	TRBV19	TRBD2	TRBJ2-1	CASSRLAGSYNEQFF	TGTGCCAGTAGCCGTCTAGCGGGCTCCTACAATGAGCAGTTCTTC
NA	TRBV7-3	TRBD2	TRBJ2-5	CASSLGPRTSGPQETQYF	TGTGCCAGCAGCTTAGGACCGCGTACTAGCGGGCCCCAAGAGACCCAGTACTTC
NA	TRBV20-1	TRBD2	TRBJ2-2	CSASAWASGVGGELFF	TGCAGTGCTAGCGCTTGGGCTAGCGGGGTGGGCGGGGAGCTGTTTTTT
NA	TRBV12-3/TRBV12-4	NA	TRBJ2-3	CASSLSFQADTQYF	TGTGCCAGCAGTTTAAGTTTCCAAGCAGATACGCAGTATTTT
few	TRBV30	NA	TRBJ2-7	CAWTSSASYEQYF	TGTGCCTGGACTTCAAGCGCTTCCTACGAGCAGTACTTC
few	TRBV12-3/TRBV12-4	TRBD2	TRBJ2-1	CASSPPGAGGPSHNEQFF	TGTGCCAGCAGCCCTCCCGGGGCGGGAGGGCCTTCCCACAATGAGCAGTTCTTC
few	TRBV6-1	TRBD1	TRBJ2-7	CASSDPHRGLYEQYF	TGTGCCAGCAGTGACCCCCACAGGGGGCTCTACGAGCAGTACTTC
NA	TRBV20-1	TRBD2	TRBJ2-1	CSAPPPSGRKNEQFF	TGCAGTGCCCCGCCCCCTAGCGGGAGGAAAAATGAGCAGTTCTTC
NA	TRBV14	TRBD2	TRBJ2-5	CASSPSGTALQETQYF	TGTGCCAGCAGCCCCAGCGGGACGGCTCTCCAAGAGACCCAGTACTTC
NA	TRBV27	TRBD1	TRBJ1-2	CASSPRDSATYGYTF	TGTGCCAGCAGTCCCAGGGACAGTGCGACCTATGGCTACACCTTC
NA	TRBV3-1	NA	TRBJ2-3	CASSQWGVTDTQYF	TGTGCCAGCAGCCAATGGGGAGTCACAGATACGCAGTATTTT
few	TRBV15	NA	TRBJ1-4	CATSRDFYPVSTNEKLFF	TGTGCCACCAGCAGAGATTTTTACCCGGTGTCAACTAATGAAAAACTGTTTTTT
few	TRBV5-1	NA	TRBJ1-3	CASSLGLISGNTIYF	TGCGCCAGCAGCTTGGGATTGATCTCTGGAAACACCATATATTTT
few	TRBV2	TRBD1	TRBJ1-5	CASSEEQGGQPQHF	TGTGCCAGCAGTGAAGAACAGGGGGGTCAGCCCCAGCATTTT
few	TRBV29-1	TRBD2	TRBJ2-3	CSVQALASGGGTDTQYF	TGCAGCGTCCAGGCATTGGCTAGCGGGGGGGGCACAGATACGCAGTATTTT